These T cell receptor beta chains were read from a single sample in a study of shared clonotypes between healthy human individuals. TCRdb's table, derived via immunoSEQ multiplex PCR, lists solely in-frame clones and lacks some. This sample carries 2.3 million or so clones, 85% to 95% of them seen once, and the ten largest clones take around 0.4%. Sequenced material: naive CD4+ T cells from PBMCs. Every receptor here comes from a man between 18 and 35 years old in good health. Some clones in this sample may be carry-over from other donors' samples. CDR3s include the opening cysteine and the closing phenylalanine or tryptophan. D genes are given only for firm matches. Not every row has a clone size; where given, it reads once, few, many or a size class.

TRBJ1-5	-	TRBV6-1	-	TGTGCCAGCAAGGACAATCAGCCCCAGCATTTT	CASKDNQPQHF
TRBJ2-3	-	TRBV27	-	TGTGCCAGCAGTCGGACTCTCAGTCATACGCAGTATTTT	CASSRTLSHTQYF
TRBJ2-7	-	TRBV30	TRBD1	TGTGCCTGGAGTGGAGAGACAGGGCCCTACGAGCAGTACTTC	CAWSGETGPYEQYF
TRBJ1-5	-	TRBV18	-	TGTGCCAGCTCACCCCGGGCCGGAAAGGACGGAGGGCCCCAGCATTTT	CASSPRAGKDGGPQHF
TRBJ1-5	once	TRBV6-1	-	TGTGCCAGCGGATTCGGGACACAGAGCAATCAGCCCCAGCATTTT	CASGFGTQSNQPQHF
TRBJ2-1	-	TRBV19	TRBD2	TGTGCCAGTAGTATAGACGCTAGCGGGAGAAAGTTCTTC	CASSIDASGRKFF
TRBJ2-1	-	TRBV5-1	-	TGCGCCAGCAGCTTGGACCCCAGGGGAGGGGTCATCAATGAGCAGTTCTTC	CASSLDPRGGVINEQFF
TRBJ1-5	-	TRBV19	TRBD1	TGTGCCAGTAGTTGGCAGGGGGCCAATCAGCCCCAGCATTTT	CASSWQGANQPQHF
TRBJ2-5	few	TRBV5-1	-	TGCGCCAGCAGCTTGGGCGGAGAAGAGACCCAGTACTTC	CASSLGGEETQYF
TRBJ2-7	-	TRBV2	TRBD2	TGTGCCAGCAGTGGGGAGGGGACGGCCGCGCAGTACTTC	CASSGEGTAAQYF
TRBJ2-7	-	TRBV27	-	TGTGCCAGCAGTTTTGGGCAGGGGAAGGGGACCGAGCAGTACTTC	CASSFGQGKGTEQYF
TRBJ1-2	-	TRBV20-1	-	TGCAGTGCTCCCCTGGGGGGCTACACCTTC	CSAPLGGYTF
TRBJ1-6	once	TRBV25-1	-	TGTGCCAGCAGTTTACCGGGACGGGAGGGTTCACCCCTCCACTTT	CASSLPGREGSPLHF
TRBJ2-5	-	TRBV10-2	-	TGCGCCAGCAGCGGCTCCGGGAATCAAGAGACCCAGTACTTC	CASSGSGNQETQYF
TRBJ2-2	-	TRBV6-5	-	TGTGCCAGCAGGAGAGAGGGAACCGGGGAGCTGTTTTTT	CASRREGTGELFF
TRBJ1-5	-	TRBV11-2	-	TGTGCCAGCAGCCCGTCCTCCCTAAATCAGCCCCAGCATTTT	CASSPSSLNQPQHF
TRBJ2-7	-	TRBV29-1	-	TGCAGCGTTGAGGTCAGCACCTACGAGCAGTACTTC	CSVEVSTYEQYF
TRBJ1-6	-	TRBV30	-	TGTGCCTGGACCGTAGGATTTTCACCCCTCCACTTT	CAWTVGFSPLHF
TRBJ2-1	-	TRBV4-2	TRBD2	TGTGCCAGCAGCCAAGCTATTAGAGGACTAGCCGGTAATGAGCAGTTCTTC	CASSQAIRGLAGNEQFF
TRBJ2-3	-	TRBV2	TRBD2	TGTGCCAGCAGAACAGGCTTAGCGGGAGATACGCAGTATTTT	CASRTGLAGDTQYF
TRBJ2-3	-	TRBV7-9	TRBD2	TGTGCCAGCAGCTGGAGAAGGGCTAGCGGACCTAGCACAGATACGCAGTATTTT	CASSWRRASGPSTDTQYF
TRBJ2-5	-	TRBV5-1	-	TGCGCCAGCAGACTTGCTAAAGAAGAGACCCAGTACTTC	CASRLAKEETQYF